This T cell receptor beta chain was sequenced for a study of CXCR3-negative and CXCR3-positive naive CD8 T cells. Its frequency marks this clonotype as large. Its antigen is not known. The libraries of TRB cDNA were prepared using 5' RACE with UMI labels. TCRdb re-called the 5' RACE reads and gives one entry per CDR3 protein, without DNA. The sample holds 6,500 to 7,000 distinct CDR3 sequences. General observations from the study: TRB CDR3s of CXCR3-positive naive cells were more hydrophobic than those of CXCR3-negative naive cells.

This CDR3 region has 13 residues. Germline lookup yields CDR1 PRHDT and CDR2 FYEKMQ (reference sequence). Sample: naive CXCR3+ CD8+ T cells from blood. Subset in this sample: CD45RO-CCR7+CD27+CD95- naive CD8+ T cells expressing CXCR3 (TNR3+). The clonotype comes from a human donor in good health. Some clones in this sample may be carry-over from other donors' samples. The chain is built from TRBV13 and TRBJ1-4. CDR3 loop: CASSHEADEKLFF.